This T cell receptor (beta chain) was recovered during a study of sequential checkpoint blockade in melanoma (dated by TCRdb to between 2019 and 2020). General notes on the study: In a 1:1 randomization, patients received either first-line nivolumab then ipilimumab (arm A) or ipilimumab then nivolumab (arm B). Maintenance nivolumab came after each of the two trial sequences. Results and caveats for the whole study, not just this receptor: Validation of the response-prediction model combining TCR metrics and mutation burden is needed in larger, independent patient cohorts.

What this sample's treatment or condition label stands for: randomized to nivolumab then ipilimumab (arm A) or the reverse (arm B). None of the trial patients had been given prior DNA-damaging chemotherapy. Thawed PBMCs were sorted on a FACS Aria II flow cytometer to isolate live CD3+CD8+ cells negative for CD19 and CD56. CheckMate 064, a randomized, open-label phase II trial of sequential checkpoint blockade, was the source of the samples, all of which came from patients with melanoma. Leukapheresis was used to collect peripheral blood mononuclear cells, which were then purified with Ficoll-Paque and frozen in human serum with about 10% DMSO. Immediately after sorting, the purity of sorted blood CD3+CD8+ cells was verified to be >98%, after which DNA was extracted. TCRbeta CDR3 regions were immunosequenced from genomic DNA with the immunoSEQ Assay. Before high-throughput sequencing, the genomic DNA was amplified using bias-controlled multiplex PCR. The authors' pipeline ran thus. To quantify the absolute abundance of each unique TCRbeta CDR3 region, the sequences were collapsed and filtered. Clonality, defined as 1 minus Pielou's evenness, was calculated using only productive rearrangements. Clones with significantly greater frequencies in on-treatment versus baseline samples were identified using a previously published method. TCRdb obtained this table from immuneACCESS and retained in-frame rearrangements with V and J assigned. These tables miss some clones; where compared with another copy, unresolved V genes account for less than half of the shortfall, and the remainder is unexplained. V and J calls and clone size are those listed in that table; D and trimming were worked out from the DNA. The sample table records 4,000 or so clones; 40% to 55% of these occur just once. Clones ranked in the top ten supply about 43% of the sample.

On this clone: Its antigen target is currently unknown. It differs at one base from a far larger clone, so likely a read error.

CDR1 and CDR2 are drawn from the germline V gene: SNHLY, FYNNEI. The junction carries 13 bases between V and J, which are trimmed by 6 bases and 5 bases respectively. The CDR3 measures 14 amino acids from cysteine to phenylalanine. This entry keeps only the CDR3 DNA: 42 bases, framed from base 1. The specimen comprised CD8+ T cells sorted from blood (inferred from file names), sampled from a patient given nivolumab and ipilimumab in sequence. This receptor was taken from a human donor with melanoma. The rearranged chain carries TRBV2 and TRBJ1-4; no D gene can be assigned with confidence. DNA sequence: TGTGCCAGCAGCGCAGCGTTTCTGAATGAAAAACTGTTTTTT. It translates as CASSAAFLNEKLFF.